Given below is one T cell receptor beta chain in context. Its antigen is as yet unknown. This entry is derived from a study of cytomegalovirus exposure and HLA in healthy donors. PCR was performed using 60 Vbeta and 13 Jbeta primers. The assay was immunoSEQ multiplex PCR, and TCRdb's table has in-frame clones only and misses some. The table lists 190,000 or so clones. Regarding the study as a whole: An analysis was carried out later, and it reportedly showed fewer N-insertions in an Asian-associated ancestry cluster than the approximately 670-donor mean. Later analysis indicated greater clonal expansion among HLA-associated TCR beta chains than among equally common other chains.

Sequencing input: PBMCs. The clonotype comes from a boy younger than 18 in good health and CMV-seronegative.

CDR3 region: CASSRLAGGKETQYF. The CDR3 bases are TGTGCCAGCAGTCGACTAGCGGGCGGCAAAGAGACCCAGTACTTC. The chain joins TRBV7-2 to TRBJ2-5; 10 nucleotides agree with TRBD2. This CDR3 spans 15 amino acids. Trimming took 6 bases from V and 3 from J; bases not matched to a gene: 7. The germline CDR1 and CDR2 sequences are SGHTA and FQGNSA.